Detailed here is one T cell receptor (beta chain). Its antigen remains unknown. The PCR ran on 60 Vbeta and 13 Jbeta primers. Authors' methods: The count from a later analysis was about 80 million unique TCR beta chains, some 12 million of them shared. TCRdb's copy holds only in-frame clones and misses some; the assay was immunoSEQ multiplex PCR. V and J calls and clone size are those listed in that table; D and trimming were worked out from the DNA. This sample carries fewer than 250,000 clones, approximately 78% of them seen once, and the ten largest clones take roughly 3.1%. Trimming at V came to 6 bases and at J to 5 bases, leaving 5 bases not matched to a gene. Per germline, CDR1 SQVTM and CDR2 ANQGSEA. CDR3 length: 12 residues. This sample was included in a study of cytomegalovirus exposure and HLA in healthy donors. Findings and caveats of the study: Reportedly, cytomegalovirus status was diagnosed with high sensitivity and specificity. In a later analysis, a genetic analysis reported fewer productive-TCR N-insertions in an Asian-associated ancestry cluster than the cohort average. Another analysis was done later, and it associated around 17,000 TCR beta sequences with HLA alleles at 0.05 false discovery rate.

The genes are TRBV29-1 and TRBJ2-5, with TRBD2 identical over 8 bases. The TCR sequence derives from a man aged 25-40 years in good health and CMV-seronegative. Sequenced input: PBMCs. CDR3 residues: CSVVPGGETQYF. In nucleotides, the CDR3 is TGCAGCGTGGTCCCGGGAGGGGAGACCCAGTACTTC.